This entry lists 17 T cell receptor beta chains sequenced from one sample in a study of cytomegalovirus exposure and HLA in healthy donors. The protocol was immunoSEQ multiplex PCR, while the TCRdb copy is restricted to in-frame clones and leaves out a portion. The data show around 350,000 clones, more than 80% seen once. Sequencing was performed on PBMCs. The receptors shown here come from a woman aged 18-29 years in good health and CMV-seronegative.

The gene calls are TRBV5-1 and TRBJ1-1; tentatively, D is TRBD1 (6 bases). There are 13 residues in the CDR3. Looked up from germline, CDR1 is SGHRS and CDR2 is YFSETQ. V lost 0 bases and J 10 bases, leaving 13 bases between the germline ends. The CDR3 sequence: CASSLDRAETAFF. CDR3 nucleotide sequence: TGCGCCAGCAGCTTGGACAGGGCGGAAACAGCTTTCTTT. Filled out from reference TRBV5-1 and TRBJ1-1, the complete variable domain reads KAGVTQTPRYLIKTRGQQVTLSCSPISGHRSVSWYQQTPGQGLQFLFEYFSETQRNKGNFPGRFSGRQFSNSRSEMNVSTLELGDSALYLCASSLDRAETAFFGQGTRLTVV.

This clone was seen only a few times. The V gene is TRBV2, the J gene TRBJ2-7, with 14 bases fitting TRBD2. In germline, CDR1 is SNHLY, CDR2 FYNNEI. The CDR3 runs to 13 residues. V trimming: 5 bases; J trimming: 7 bases; junction bases outside the gene matches: 1. DNA of the CDR3: TGTGCCAGCAGTTGGACTAGCGGGGGGGAGCAGTACTTC. As protein: CASSWTSGGEQYF.

This chain joins TRBV5-6 and TRBJ2-1, with D perhaps TRBD2 (6 bases). Trimming took 5 bases from V and 9 from J, leaving 15 bases between them. Germline CDR1 is SGHDT and CDR2 is YYEEEE. This CDR3 spans 13 amino acids. CDR3: CASSPTSWGEQFF. CDR3 nucleotide sequence: TGTGCCAGCAGTCCTACTAGCTGGGGTGAGCAGTTCTTC.

This chain links TRBV7-2 with TRBJ2-7; TRBD1 agrees at 11 bases. This CDR3 spans 18 amino acids. Germline CDR1 is SGHTA and CDR2 is FQGNSA. The ends lost 8 bases at V and 1 base at J; junction bases unmatched: 16. The CDR3 is CASARGLRGTGGSYEQYF. CDR3 nucleotides: TGTGCCAGCGCTAGAGGTTTAAGGGGGACAGGGGGATCCTACGAGCAGTACTTC.

This clone appeared once. The chain combines TRBV28 with TRBJ2-3; tentatively, D is TRBD2 (6 bases). This CDR3 spans 15 amino acids. Trimming took 6 bases from V and 1 from J, leaving 14 bases between them. Germline loops: CDR1 MDHEN, CDR2 SYDVKM. The DNA of the CDR3 is TGTGCCAGCAGAGGAACTAGCTATCGCACAGATACGCAGTATTTT. Its protein is CASRGTSYRTDTQYF.

The chain links TRBV5-1 to TRBJ1-1, with 7 bases identical to TRBD1. This CDR3 has 14 amino acids. Germline V lookup: CDR1 SGHRS, CDR2 YFSETQ. J gave up 7 bases and V 2 bases, and 8 bases lay outside the gene matches. The CDR3 coding sequence is TGCGCCAGCAGCTTCAACAGGGGTATGGGTGAAGCTTTCTTT. The encoded protein is CASSFNRGMGEAFF.

The J gene is TRBJ2-1, the V gene TRBV27, with D possibly being TRBD1 (6 bases). CDR1 and CDR2 (germline): MNHEY, SMNVEV (reference sequence). There are 13 residues in the CDR3. V gave up 2 bases and J gave up 7 bases, with 9 bases separating them. Here the CDR3 reads CASSLDRSNEQFF. CDR3 DNA: TGTGCCAGCAGTTTAGACAGGAGTAATGAGCAGTTCTTC.

V usage is TRBV6-5 and J usage is TRBJ2-7; the match to TRBD2 covers 7 bases. CDR1 is MNHEY, CDR2 SVGAGI, per germline. With 0 bases clipped from V and 7 bases from J, the junction kept 6 bases outside the gene matches. The CDR3 consists of 14 residues. The CDR3 DNA reads TGTGCCAGCAGTTACTCGAGGATGCGGGAGGAGCAGTACTTC. Translation gives CASSYSRMREEQYF.

The chain combines TRBV23-1 with TRBJ2-7; D is undetermined. TRBV23-1 is sorted into the ORF group, with uncertain function. The CDR3 covers 15 residues. The V end lost 0 bases, the J end lost 0 bases, and 9 bases lay between the germline ends. The DNA of the CDR3 is TGCGCCAGCAGTCAATCGGCAGGTCCCTCCTACGAGCAGTACTTC. Encoded protein: CASSQSAGPSYEQYF.

The V call is TRBV27, the J call TRBJ1-1; perhaps TRBD1 as D (5 bases). V was cut by 5 bases and J by 0 bases, with 10 bases left in between. The CDR3 is made up of 14 amino acids. The germline gives CDR1 MNHEY, CDR2 SMNVEV (reference sequence). This chain's CDR3 is CASSKDTLNTEAFF. CDR3 DNA sequence: TGTGCCAGCAGTAAGGACACCTTGAACACTGAAGCTTTCTTT.

The CDR3 here is CASSIHFEAGPGNTIYF. In DNA, the CDR3 is TGTGCCAGCAGCATACATTTCGAGGCAGGGCCCGGAAACACCATATATTTT. The V gene is TRBV11-2, the J gene TRBJ1-3, with D tentatively TRBD1 (5 bases). Germline values: CDR1 SGHAT, CDR2 FQNNGV. The CDR3 has 17 amino acids. The V and J ends lost 5 bases and 4 bases respectively, with 21 bases between them.

This clone was counted a few times. This chain connects TRBV15 to TRBJ2-1, with D possibly TRBD1 on 5 matching bases. The CDR3 is 14 residues long. V lost 4 bases and J 6 bases, leaving 13 bases between the germline ends. Germline CDR1 reads LNHNV; CDR2 reads YYDKDF (reference sequence). The CDR3 sequence is CATSTWQGTNEQFF. The CDR3 nucleotides read TGTGCCACCAGCACCTGGCAGGGAACCAATGAGCAGTTCTTC.

This chain connects TRBV7-9 to TRBJ1-1; D not resolved. CDR1 and CDR2 (germline): SEHNR, FQNEAQ (reference sequence). Trimming removed 2 bases from V and 3 bases from J, with 7 bases in between. The CDR3 has 13 residues. Written as DNA, the CDR3 is TGTGCCAGCAGCTTACCTCCCCACACTGAAGCTTTCTTT. The encoded protein is CASSLPPHTEAFF.

The J gene is TRBJ2-7, the V gene TRBV21-1; TRBD2, the D gene given by the table, was not confirmed from the DNA. TRBV21-1 is annotated as a pseudogene. The CDR3 sequence is 14 residues long. CDR3 in DNA: TGTGCCAGCAGCATATCCGGACCTAGCCACGAGCAGTACTTC. Its protein is CASSISGPSHEQYF.

This rearrangement joins TRBV28 to TRBJ2-7; 7 bases align to TRBD2. Germline V gene data show CDR1 as MDHEN and CDR2 as SYDVKM. V shed 2 bases and J 5 bases; nucleotides not matched to a gene: 9. This CDR3 region has 15 residues. In DNA, the CDR3 is TGTGCCAGCAGTTTAAAGTGGGAGGGCCTCCACGAGCAGTACTTC. As protein: CASSLKWEGLHEQYF. Together with reference TRBV28 and TRBJ2-7, the CDR3 gives the full variable domain: DVKVTQSSRYLVKRTGEKVFLECVQDMDHENMFWYRQDPGLGLRLIYFSYDVKMKEKGDIPEGYSVSREKKERFSLILESASTNQTSMYLCASSLKWEGLHEQYFGPGTRLTVT.

The chain joins TRBV7-9 to TRBJ1-4; D not certain. CDR3 length equals 14 residues. V lost 5 bases, J lost 1 base, and 8 bases lay in between. Germline lookup yields CDR1 SEHNR and CDR2 FQNEAQ (reference sequence). The CDR3 loop is CASSLIGTNEKLFF. CDR3 coding DNA: TGTGCCAGCAGCCTTATCGGAACTAATGAAAAACTGTTTTTT.

The J gene is TRBJ2-7, the V gene TRBV29-1; 13 nucleotides agree with TRBD2. With 3 bases clipped from V and 0 bases from J, the junction kept 2 bases outside the gene matches. The length of the CDR3 is 15 residues. In germline, CDR1 is SQVTM, CDR2 ANQGSEA. The CDR3, as DNA: TGCAGCGTTGAGGGGACTAGCGGGGCCTCCTACGAGCAGTACTTC. Protein: CSVEGTSGASYEQYF.